This T cell receptor beta chain was sequenced during a study of radiation and T cells in renal cell carcinoma. Method: immunoSEQ multiplex PCR; TCRdb's copy keeps in-frame clones and lacks some. The profile shows some 150,000 clones, 75% to 90% of them singletons. V was clipped by 5 bases and J by 9 bases; unmatched bases: 17. This CDR3 region has 17 residues. Germline V gene lookup returns CDR1 SGHTA and CDR2 FQGNSA. This clone was counted between two and nine times. The time point is: blood 4 weeks post-SBRT, at nephrectomy. Documented treatment: 15 Gy SBRT to primary tumor, nephrectomy 4 weeks later.

The specimen comprised blood, sampled from a patient whose treatment included radiotherapy and nephrectomy. This clonotype was sampled from a woman in her forties or fifties with renal cell carcinoma. The chain couples TRBV7-2 to TRBJ2-1, with TRBD2 matching 9 bases. The CDR3 protein is CASSPVSGGGASGEQFF. The CDR3 DNA reads as TGTGCCAGCAGCCCGGTATCCGGCGGGGGGGCCTCGGGTGAGCAGTTCTTC.